This entry lists 29 T cell receptor beta chains sequenced from one sample in a study of blood T cell repertoires in COVID-19. TCRdb keeps only in-frame clones here, not all; method: immunoSEQ multiplex PCR. This table has some 56,000 clones, 80% to 85% appearing once. Source material: peripheral blood. All receptors derive from a woman aged 80 or over with active or convalescent COVID-19.

This clone was observed once. V is TRBV7-8 and J is TRBJ2-7, with D possibly being TRBD1 (6 bases). The CDR3 covers 14 residues. The V and J ends lost 4 bases and 1 base respectively, with 11 bases between them. Germline V gene sequence: CDR1 SGHVS, CDR2 FQNEAQ. CDR3 DNA: TGTGCCAGCAGCTCAGACAGGATATCCTACGAGCAGTACTTC. Protein: CASSSDRISYEQYF.

The chain couples TRBV6-5 to TRBJ2-3; perhaps TRBD2 as D (6 bases). V gave up 4 bases and J gave up 5 bases, with 10 bases separating them. This CDR3 has 13 residues. The V gene's germline CDR1 is MNHEY and CDR2 SVGAGI. In DNA, the CDR3 is TGTGCCAGCAGTTCCCCCGGGGGAGATACGCAGTATTTT. Its translation is CASSSPGGDTQYF.

The chain carries TRBV5-4 and TRBJ2-6, with D possibly being TRBD1 (6 bases). This CDR3 spans 15 amino acids. The V and J ends lost 4 bases and 4 bases respectively, with 12 bases between them. The germline V gene has CDR1 SGHNT and CDR2 YYREEE (reference sequence). CDR3 amino acids: CASSKPGAGANVLTF. The CDR3 region has the DNA TGTGCCAGCAGCAAACCAGGGGCCGGGGCCAACGTCCTGACTTTC.

Only one count was recorded for this clone. V usage is TRBV12-3 or TRBV12-4 and J usage is TRBJ2-3; perhaps TRBD2 as D (5 bases). The V end lost 10 bases, the J end lost 4 bases, and 12 bases lay between the germline ends. This CDR3 spans 12 amino acids. The CDR3 bases are TGTGCCACCAAGCACGGGGCAGATACGCAGTATTTT. This codes for CATKHGADTQYF.

This chain uses TRBV5-6 with TRBJ2-7, with D possibly TRBD1 on 6 matching bases. The V and J ends lost 4 bases and 4 bases respectively, with 12 bases between them. CDR1 and CDR2 from the germline V gene are SGHDT and YYEEEE. The CDR3 contains 13 residues. The CDR3: CASSLGTMYEQYF. In DNA form, the CDR3 reads TGTGCCAGCAGCCTCGGGACAATGTACGAGCAGTACTTC. The whole variable domain, filled in from reference TRBV5-6 and TRBJ2-7, reads DAGVTQSPTHLIKTRGQQVTLRCSPKSGHDTVSWYQQALGQGPQFIFQYYEEEERQRGNFPDRFSGHQFPNYSSELNVNALLLGDSALYLCASSLGTMYEQYFGPGTRLTVT.

The rearrangement uses TRBV6-5 and TRBJ1-6; maybe TRBD1 (5 bases). The V gene lost 2 bases and the J gene lost 7 bases, with 12 bases spanning the gap. Germline V gives CDR1 MNHEY, CDR2 SVGAGI. There are 15 residues in the CDR3. The CDR3 DNA follows: TGTGCCAGCAGTTACGGCAGGGTTAACAATTCACCCCTCCACTTT. Its protein product is CASSYGRVNNSPLHF.

This chain connects TRBV11-2 to TRBJ2-7; tentatively, D is TRBD2 (5 bases). V lost 1 base, J lost 5 bases, and 9 bases lay in between. Germline V gene sequence: CDR1 SGHAT, CDR2 FQNNGV. This CDR3 spans 13 amino acids. DNA of the CDR3: TGTGCCAGCAGCTTAGTCGGGGTTCACGAGCAGTACTTC. It codes for CASSLVGVHEQYF.

The chain combines TRBV19 with TRBJ1-1; D is ambiguous. Germline values: CDR1 LNHDA, CDR2 SQIVND (reference sequence). The CDR3 sequence is 15 residues long. Trimming took 7 bases from V and 6 from J, leaving 21 bases between them. The DNA for the CDR3 is TGTGCCAGTACCTTGTCCGGAGTGATGGGTGCTGAAGCTTTCTTT. Encoded protein: CASTLSGVMGAEAFF.

This chain links TRBV19 with TRBJ2-7, with 7 positions matching TRBD2. Germline values: CDR1 LNHDA, CDR2 SQIVND (reference sequence). Unmatched junction bases numbered 6, after V lost 5 bases and J lost 2 bases. The CDR3 spans 14 residues. This CDR3 reads CASSVRLATYEQYF. CDR3 coding DNA: TGTGCCAGTAGTGTGCGACTAGCTACCTACGAGCAGTACTTC.

This chain joins TRBV13 and TRBJ2-2, with D possibly matching TRBD1 (5 bases). The V end lost 2 bases, the J end lost 1 base, and 14 bases lay between the germline ends. The germline CDR1 and CDR2 sequences are PRHDT and FYEKMQ (reference sequence). The CDR3 extends over 17 amino acids. CDR3 DNA: TGTGCCAGCAGCTTAATCACCGGACATCTGAACACCGGGGAGCTGTTTTTT. This gives the protein CASSLITGHLNTGELFF.

This clone was seen more than once but under ten times. V usage is TRBV18 and J usage is TRBJ2-1; 16 positions match TRBD2. Germline V lookup: CDR1 KGHSH, CDR2 LQKENI. V shed 6 bases and J 0 bases; nucleotides not matched to a gene: 5. The CDR3 totals 18 residues. The CDR3 spells CASSPGLAGGFSYNEQFF. DNA of the CDR3: TGTGCCAGCTCCCCGGGACTAGCGGGGGGGTTCTCCTACAATGAGCAGTTCTTC.

The genes are TRBV4-3 and TRBJ2-6; 9 bases are shared with TRBD1. This CDR3 has 19 amino acids. The junction had 9 bases not matched to a gene; V was cut back by 3 bases and J by 0 bases. Germline V gene data show CDR1 as LGHNA and CDR2 as YSLEER. The DNA for the CDR3 is TGCGCCAGCAGCCAGTACACAGGGGGCGGATCCTCTGGGGCCAACGTCCTGACTTTC. Amino acids: CASSQYTGGGSSGANVLTF.

This chain connects TRBV10-3 to TRBJ2-4, with D tentatively TRBD1 (7 bases). Trimming removed 2 bases at V and 13 bases at J, with 15 bases between. Germline V CDR1 and CDR2: ENHRY, SYGVKD. The CDR3 consists of 13 residues. The CDR3 DNA reads TGTGCCATCAGTGAGGGGGCAGGGGGGAACCAGTACTTC. Amino acids: CAISEGAGGNQYF.

The chain combines TRBV7-2 with TRBJ2-1; no reliable D call. The CDR3 runs to 13 residues. CDR1 and CDR2 (germline): SGHTA, FQGNSA. The ends were cut back, 1 base at V and 7 bases at J, with 8 bases in the middle. The CDR3 loop reads CASSLGGPNEQFF. CDR3 coding DNA: TGTGCCAGCAGCTTAGGTGGGCCGAATGAGCAGTTCTTC.

CDR3 sequence reads: CASSVVGGAEQYF. The CDR3 DNA sequence: TGTGCCAGCAGCGTAGTAGGGGGGGCAGAGCAGTACTTC. The V gene is TRBV9, the J gene TRBJ2-7, with a tentative D call TRBD2 (7 bases). CDR1 SGDLS and CDR2 YYNGEE come from the germline V gene. The CDR3 sequence is 13 residues long. V gave up 0 bases and J gave up 7 bases, with 11 bases separating them.

The genes are TRBV7-2 and TRBJ1-2; 7 bases map to TRBD1. V lost 1 base, J lost 6 bases, and 5 bases stayed unmatched. This CDR3 has 14 amino acids. The germline gives CDR1 SGHTA, CDR2 FQGNSA. CDR3 DNA: TGTGCCAGCAGCTTAGGGGACAGAGCACATGGCTACACCTTC. Its protein is CASSLGDRAHGYTF.

This chain connects TRBV14 to TRBJ1-1; no reliable D call. The V end was cut by 4 bases, the J end by 1 base, with 4 bases between. Germline V gives CDR1 SGHDN, CDR2 FVKESK. The CDR3 sequence is 12 residues long. The CDR3 nucleotides read TGTGCCAGCAGCCGGGCGAACACTGAAGCTTTCTTT. Its protein product is CASSRANTEAFF.

This clone occurred a few times. The chain links TRBV7-2 to TRBJ2-1; 9 bases are a match to TRBD2. The CDR3 is 15 amino acids. Trimming cost V 6 bases and J 4 bases; bases outside gene matches: 7. From germline, CDR1 is SGHTA and CDR2 FQGNSA. The CDR3 loop is CASRSRLAVYNEQFF. CDR3 sequence (DNA): TGTGCCAGCAGGTCCCGACTAGCGGTTTACAATGAGCAGTTCTTC.

The chain uses TRBV2 and TRBJ2-2, with D tentatively TRBD1 (6 bases). CDR1 and CDR2 from the germline V gene are SNHLY and FYNNEI. The CDR3 is 13 residues long. Trimming left V 8 bases short and J 2 bases short, with 9 bases between. The CDR3 nucleotides are TGTGCCAGCCGGACAGACAACACCGGGGAGCTGTTTTTT. This gives the protein CASRTDNTGELFF.

V is TRBV6-2 or TRBV6-3 and J is TRBJ2-1, with a possible D match to TRBD1 (8 bases). The V gene's germline CDR1 is MNHEY and CDR2 SVGEGT. V dropped 5 bases and J dropped 4 bases, with 15 bases sitting between them. The CDR3 totals 15 residues. The CDR3 spells CASSDTGGGYNEQFF. The CDR3 nucleotides are TGTGCCAGCAGTGACACAGGGGGGGGATACAATGAGCAGTTCTTC.

The rearrangement uses TRBV15 and TRBJ1-6; D not certain. V was trimmed by 0 bases and J by 0 bases, leaving 6 bases between them. The length of the CDR3 is 16 residues. Per germline, CDR1 LNHNV and CDR2 YYDKDF (reference sequence). The CDR3 coding sequence is TGTGCCACCAGCAGAGATACGGTCTCCTATAATTCACCCCTCCACTTT. Protein: CATSRDTVSYNSPLHF.

V is TRBV7-9 and J is TRBJ2-1; perhaps TRBD1 as D (6 bases). CDR1 and CDR2 (germline): SEHNR, FQNEAQ (reference sequence). The CDR3 spans 15 residues. V dropped 6 bases and J dropped 0 bases, with 12 bases sitting between them. The CDR3 DNA is TGTGCCAGCAGACTAGACAGGAGCTCCTACAATGAGCAGTTCTTC. This translates into CASRLDRSSYNEQFF.

This chain uses TRBV7-9 with TRBJ2-1; unclear D gene. The CDR3 is made up of 15 amino acids. The V end was cut by 4 bases, the J end by 2 bases, with 12 bases between. The germline V gene has CDR1 SEHNR and CDR2 FQNEAQ (reference sequence). CDR3 DNA: TGTGCCAGCAGCTCCGACTTCTTACCCTACAATGAGCAGTTCTTC. Residues: CASSSDFLPYNEQFF.

The table lists this clone with a few counts. The gene calls are TRBV7-2 and TRBJ2-3; no firm D call. The germline V gene has CDR1 SGHTA and CDR2 FQGNSA. V was pared by 1 base and J by 0 bases, with 17 bases between. This CDR3 contains 18 residues. The CDR3 loop reads CASSLVAVSPISTDTQYF. The CDR3 DNA sequence: TGTGCCAGCAGCTTAGTGGCGGTTTCACCCATTAGCACAGATACGCAGTATTTT.

The chain recombines TRBV20-1 with TRBJ2-7; possibly TRBD1 for D (5 bases). This CDR3 has 11 amino acids. CDR1 is DFQATT, CDR2 SNEGSKA, per germline (reference sequence). CDR3 coding DNA: TGCAGGGCGGTACAGGCAAGCGAGCAGTACTTC. Translated, it gives CRAVQASEQYF.

The chain is built from TRBV6-6 and TRBJ2-5; 8 bases agree with TRBD2. Unmatched junction bases numbered 1, after V lost 0 bases and J lost 1 base. Germline CDR1 reads MNHNY; CDR2 reads SVGAGI (reference sequence). This CDR3 is 15 amino acids long. The CDR3 loop is CASSYSSGVQETQYF. DNA of the CDR3: TGTGCCAGCAGTTACTCTAGCGGGGTCCAAGAGACCCAGTACTTC.

This sequence joins TRBV19 and TRBJ1-1; 8 bases are shared with TRBD1. The trim removed 6 bases at V and 2 bases at J, leaving 8 bases unmatched. CDR1 and CDR2 from the germline V gene are LNHDA and SQIVND (reference sequence). This CDR3 has 15 residues. CDR3: CASRTPRGRNTEAFF. CDR3 nucleotide sequence: TGTGCCAGTAGGACCCCCAGGGGGCGAAACACTGAAGCTTTCTTT. Filled out from reference TRBV19 and TRBJ1-1, the complete variable domain reads DGGITQSPKYLFRKEGQNVTLSCEQNLNHDAMYWYRQDPGQGLRLIYYSQIVNDFQKGDIAEGYSVSREKKESFPLTVTSAQKNPTAFYLCASRTPRGRNTEAFFGQGTRLTVV.

The chain links TRBV24-1 to TRBJ2-4; 8 positions match TRBD2. The V segment lost 0 bases and the J segment 5 bases; nucleotides outside the gene matches: 2. The CDR3 runs 15 residues. The germline V gene encodes CDR1 KGHDR and CDR2 SFDVKD. CDR3 loop: CATSDLRGLENIQYF. CDR3 bases: TGTGCCACCAGTGATTTGCGGGGACTAGAAAACATTCAGTACTTC.

The rearrangement joins TRBV28 to TRBJ1-2, with TRBD1 matching 8 bases. J gave up 6 bases and V 4 bases, and 13 bases lay outside the gene matches. The CDR3 is 16 amino acids. Germline CDR1 and CDR2: MDHEN and SYDVKM. The CDR3 bases are TGTGCCAGCAGTTCAGGGGGCGGGTTTGTGCTAGATGGCTACACCTTC. This sequence encodes CASSSGGGFVLDGYTF.